The clone carrying this TCR beta chain showed up just a few times. The antigen remains undetermined. V lost 7 bases to trimming and J lost 3 bases, with 13 bases between them. From germline, CDR1 is SEHNR and CDR2 FQNEAQ (reference sequence). The CDR3 consists of 14 residues. These data originate in a study of early T cells in non-severe SARS-CoV-2 infection. Study in general: Sequencing was performed on bulk RNA from unsorted whole blood, leaving chains unpaired.

Individual cDNA molecules were tagged with unique molecular identifiers. TCRdb ran MiXCR on the 5' RACE reads and lists one entry per CDR3 protein. The sample holds some 80,000 distinct CDR3 sequences, less than 15% seen once. Findings and caveats of the study: Using VDJdb, the matching emphasized anti-spike CD8 responses while missing private and CD4 specificities.

Source material: whole blood. The chain carries TRBV7-9 and TRBJ2-1; TRBD2 might be the D (6 bases). The sequence came from an adult who was a healthcare worker with PCR-confirmed SARS-CoV-2 infection or an uninfected control (not recorded which). The CDR3 reads CASNRDSHYNEQFF. CDR3 in DNA: TGTGCCAGCAATCGGGACTCCCACTACAATGAGCAGTTCTTC.